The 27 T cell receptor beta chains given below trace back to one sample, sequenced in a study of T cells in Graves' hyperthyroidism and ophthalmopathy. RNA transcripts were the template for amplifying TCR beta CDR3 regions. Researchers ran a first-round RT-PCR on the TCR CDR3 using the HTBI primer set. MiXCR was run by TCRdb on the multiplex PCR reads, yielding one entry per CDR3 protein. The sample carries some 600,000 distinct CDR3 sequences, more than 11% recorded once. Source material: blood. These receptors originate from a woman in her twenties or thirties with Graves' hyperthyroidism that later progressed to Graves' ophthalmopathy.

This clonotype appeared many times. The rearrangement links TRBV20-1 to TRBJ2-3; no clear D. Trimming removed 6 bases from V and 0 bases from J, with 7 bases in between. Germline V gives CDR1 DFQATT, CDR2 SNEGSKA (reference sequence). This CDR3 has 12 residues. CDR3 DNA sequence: TGCAGTGCACCGACTAGCACAGATACGCAGTATTTT. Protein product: CSAPTSTDTQYF.

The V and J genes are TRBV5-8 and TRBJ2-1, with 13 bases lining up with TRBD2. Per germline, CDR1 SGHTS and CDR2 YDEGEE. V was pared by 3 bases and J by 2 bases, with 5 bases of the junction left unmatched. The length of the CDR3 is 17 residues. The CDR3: CASSYAGTSGAYNEQFF. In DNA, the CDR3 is TGTGCCAGCAGCTACGCCGGGACTAGCGGGGCCTACAATGAGCAGTTCTTC.

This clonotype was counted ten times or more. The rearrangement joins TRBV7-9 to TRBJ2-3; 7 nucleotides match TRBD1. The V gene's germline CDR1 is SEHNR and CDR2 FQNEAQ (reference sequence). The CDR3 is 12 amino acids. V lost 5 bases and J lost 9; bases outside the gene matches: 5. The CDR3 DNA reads TGTGCCAGCAGCGACAGGGCGGACACGCAGTATTTT. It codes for CASSDRADTQYF. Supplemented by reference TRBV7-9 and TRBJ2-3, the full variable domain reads DTGVSQNPRHKITKRGQNVTFRCDPISEHNRLYWYRQTLGQGPEFLTYFQNEAQLEKSRLLSDRFSAERPKGSFSTLEIQRTEQGDSAMYLCASSDRADTQYFGPGTRLTVL.

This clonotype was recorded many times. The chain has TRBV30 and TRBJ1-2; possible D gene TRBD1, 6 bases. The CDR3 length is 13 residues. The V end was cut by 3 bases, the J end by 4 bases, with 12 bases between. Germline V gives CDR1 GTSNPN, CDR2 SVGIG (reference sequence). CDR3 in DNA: TGTGCCTGGAGACAGGGCGAGGGCTATGGCTACACCTTC. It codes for CAWRQGEGYGYTF.

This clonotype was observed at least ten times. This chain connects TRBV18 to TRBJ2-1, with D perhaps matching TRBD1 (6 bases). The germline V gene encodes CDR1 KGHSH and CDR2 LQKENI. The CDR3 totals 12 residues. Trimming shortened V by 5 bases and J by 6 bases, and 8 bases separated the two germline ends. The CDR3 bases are TGTGCCAGCTCAACCAGGGGCAATGAGCAGTTCTTC. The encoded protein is CASSTRGNEQFF.

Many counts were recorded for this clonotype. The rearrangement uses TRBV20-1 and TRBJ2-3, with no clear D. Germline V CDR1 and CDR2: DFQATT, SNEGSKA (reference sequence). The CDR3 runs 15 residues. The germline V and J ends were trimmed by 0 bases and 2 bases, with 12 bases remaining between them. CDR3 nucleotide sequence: TGCAGTGCTAGAGATGGGAAGACACACACAGATACGCAGTATTTT. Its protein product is CSARDGKTHTDTQYF.

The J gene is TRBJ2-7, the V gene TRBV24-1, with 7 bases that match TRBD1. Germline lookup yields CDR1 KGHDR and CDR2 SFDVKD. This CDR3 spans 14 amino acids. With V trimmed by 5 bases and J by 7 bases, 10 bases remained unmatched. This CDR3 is CATSGLAQGEEQYF. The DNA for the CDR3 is TGTGCCACCAGTGGTTTAGCTCAGGGGGAAGAGCAGTACTTC.

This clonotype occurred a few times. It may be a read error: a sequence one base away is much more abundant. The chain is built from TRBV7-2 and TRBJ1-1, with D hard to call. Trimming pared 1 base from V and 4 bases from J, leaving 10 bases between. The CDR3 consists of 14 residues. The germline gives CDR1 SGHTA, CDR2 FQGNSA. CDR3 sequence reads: CASSLGYWPTEAFF. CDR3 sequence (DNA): TGTGCCAGCAGCTTAGGATACTGGCCCACTGAAGCTTTCTTT.

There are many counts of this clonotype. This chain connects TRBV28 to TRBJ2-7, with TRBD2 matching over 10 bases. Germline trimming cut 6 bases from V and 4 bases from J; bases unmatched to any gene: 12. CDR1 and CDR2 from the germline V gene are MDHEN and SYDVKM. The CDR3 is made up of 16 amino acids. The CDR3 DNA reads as TGTGCCAGCAGCTTCCCCCGGCTAGCGGGAGTTTACGAGCAGTACTTC. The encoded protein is CASSFPRLAGVYEQYF.

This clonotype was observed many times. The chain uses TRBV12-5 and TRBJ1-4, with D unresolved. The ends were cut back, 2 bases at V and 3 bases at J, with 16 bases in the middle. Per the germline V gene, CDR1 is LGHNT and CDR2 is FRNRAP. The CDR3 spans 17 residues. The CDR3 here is CASGLIELGSSNEKLFF. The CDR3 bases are TGTGCTAGTGGTTTGATCGAGTTAGGGAGCTCTAATGAAAAACTGTTTTTT.

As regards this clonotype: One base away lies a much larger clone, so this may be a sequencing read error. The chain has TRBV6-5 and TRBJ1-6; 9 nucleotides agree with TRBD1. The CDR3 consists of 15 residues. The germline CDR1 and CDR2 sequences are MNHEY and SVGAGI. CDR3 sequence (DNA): TGTGTCAGCAGTTACGGGACAGGGCATAATTCACCCCTCCACTTT. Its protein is CVSSYGTGHNSPLHF.

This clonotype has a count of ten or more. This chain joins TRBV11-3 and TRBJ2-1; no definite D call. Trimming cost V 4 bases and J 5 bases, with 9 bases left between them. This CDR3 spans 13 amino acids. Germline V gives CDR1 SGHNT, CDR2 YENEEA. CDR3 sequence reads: CASSSNPNNEQFF. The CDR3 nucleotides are TGTGCCAGCAGCTCCAACCCGAACAATGAGCAGTTCTTC.

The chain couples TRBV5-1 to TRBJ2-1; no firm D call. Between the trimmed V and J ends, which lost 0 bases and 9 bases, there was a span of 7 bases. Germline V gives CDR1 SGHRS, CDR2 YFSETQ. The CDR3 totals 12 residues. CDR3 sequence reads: CASSLGASEQFF. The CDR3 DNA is TGCGCCAGCAGCTTGGGAGCTAGTGAGCAGTTCTTC.

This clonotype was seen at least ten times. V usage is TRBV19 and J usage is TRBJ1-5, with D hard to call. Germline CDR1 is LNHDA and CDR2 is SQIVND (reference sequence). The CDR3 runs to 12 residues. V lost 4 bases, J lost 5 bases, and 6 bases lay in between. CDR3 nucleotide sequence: TGTGCCAGTAGTAACTTCGATCAGCCCCAGCATTTT. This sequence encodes CASSNFDQPQHF.

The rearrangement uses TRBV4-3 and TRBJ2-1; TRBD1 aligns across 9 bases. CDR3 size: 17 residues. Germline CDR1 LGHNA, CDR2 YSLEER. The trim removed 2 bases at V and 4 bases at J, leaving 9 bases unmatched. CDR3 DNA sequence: TGCGCCAGCAGCCAATCCAGAGGGGGACAGGGTTACAATGAGCAGTTCTTC. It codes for CASSQSRGGQGYNEQFF.

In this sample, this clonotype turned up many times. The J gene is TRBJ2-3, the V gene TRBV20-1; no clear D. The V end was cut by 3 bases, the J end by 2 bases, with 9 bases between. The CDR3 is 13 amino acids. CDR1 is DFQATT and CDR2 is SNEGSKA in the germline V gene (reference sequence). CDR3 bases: TGCAGTGCTAGTCATAGCCACACAGATACGCAGTATTTT. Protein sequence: CSASHSHTDTQYF.

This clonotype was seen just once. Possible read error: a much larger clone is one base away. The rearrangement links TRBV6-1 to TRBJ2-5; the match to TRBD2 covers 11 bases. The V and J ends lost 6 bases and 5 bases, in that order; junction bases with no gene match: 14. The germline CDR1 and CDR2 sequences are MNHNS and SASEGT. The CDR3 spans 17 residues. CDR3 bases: TGTGCCAGCAGCGACTTAGTAGCGGGAGGGGGATATGAGACCCAGTACTTC. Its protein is CASSDLVAGGGYETQYF.

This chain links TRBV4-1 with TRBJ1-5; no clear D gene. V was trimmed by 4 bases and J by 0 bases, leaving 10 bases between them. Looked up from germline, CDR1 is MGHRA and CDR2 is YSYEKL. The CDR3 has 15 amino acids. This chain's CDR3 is CASSPQAASNQPQHF. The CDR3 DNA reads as TGCGCCAGCAGCCCTCAGGCCGCTAGCAATCAGCCCCAGCATTTT.

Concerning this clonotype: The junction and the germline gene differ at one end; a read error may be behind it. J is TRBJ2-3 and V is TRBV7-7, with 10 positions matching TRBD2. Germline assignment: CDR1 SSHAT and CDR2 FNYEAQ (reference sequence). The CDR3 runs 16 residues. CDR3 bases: TGTGCTAGCAGCCTTGGGACTAGCGACTTCACAGATACGCAGTATTTT. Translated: CASSLGTSDFTDTQYF.

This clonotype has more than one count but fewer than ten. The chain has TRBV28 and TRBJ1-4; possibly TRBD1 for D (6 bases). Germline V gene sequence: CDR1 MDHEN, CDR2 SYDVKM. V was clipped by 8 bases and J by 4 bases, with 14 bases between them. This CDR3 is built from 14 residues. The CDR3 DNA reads TGTGCCAGCGGAGGGGGGCTTCTTAATGAAAAACTGTTTTTT. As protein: CASGGGLLNEKLFF.

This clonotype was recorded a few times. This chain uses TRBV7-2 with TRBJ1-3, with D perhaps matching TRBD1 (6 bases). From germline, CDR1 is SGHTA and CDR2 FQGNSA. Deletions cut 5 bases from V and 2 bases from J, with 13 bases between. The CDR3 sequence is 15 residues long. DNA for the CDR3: TGTGCCAGCAGCCCCAGAGGGGGTACTGGAAACACCATATATTTT. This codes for CASSPRGGTGNTIYF.

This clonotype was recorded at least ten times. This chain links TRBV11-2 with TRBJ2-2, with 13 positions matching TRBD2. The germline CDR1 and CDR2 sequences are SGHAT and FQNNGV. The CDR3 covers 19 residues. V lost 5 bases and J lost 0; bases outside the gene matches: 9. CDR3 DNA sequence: TGTGCCAGCAGCCTTCTACTAGCGGGAGGGCCGACGAACACCGGGGAGCTGTTTTTT. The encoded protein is CASSLLLAGGPTNTGELFF.

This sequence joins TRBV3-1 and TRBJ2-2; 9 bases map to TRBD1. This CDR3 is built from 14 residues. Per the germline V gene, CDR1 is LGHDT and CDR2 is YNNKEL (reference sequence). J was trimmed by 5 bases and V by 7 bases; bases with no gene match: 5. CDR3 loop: CASKGQGGTGELFF. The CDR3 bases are TGTGCCAGCAAGGGACAGGGAGGAACCGGGGAGCTGTTTTTT. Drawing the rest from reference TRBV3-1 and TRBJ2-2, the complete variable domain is DTAVSQTPKYLVTQMGNDKSIKCEQNLGHDTMYWYKQDSKKFLKIMFSYNNKELIINETVPNRFSPKSPDKAHLNLHINSLELGDSAVYFCASKGQGGTGELFFGEGSRLTVL.

CDR3 sequence: CASSVTPRDTPNHEQYF. The CDR3 DNA reads TGTGCCAGCAGCGTAACCCCTCGGGACACTCCTAATCACGAGCAGTACTTC. The genes are TRBV9 and TRBJ2-7, with D perhaps matching TRBD1 (6 bases). The CDR3 spans 17 residues. Germline V gene data show CDR1 as SGDLS and CDR2 as YYNGEE. Trimming took off 1 base at V and 5 bases at J, with 22 bases between the two ends. Complete variable domain (other parts from reference TRBV9 and TRBJ2-7): DSGVTQTPKHLITATGQRVTLRCSPRSGDLSVYWYQQSLDQGLQFLIQYYNGEERAKGNILERFSAQQFPDLHSELNLSSLELGDSALYFCASSVTPRDTPNHEQYFGPGTRLTVT.

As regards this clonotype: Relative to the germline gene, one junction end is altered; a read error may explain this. The CDR3 here is CAGSKDSSYEQYF. For the CDR3, the DNA is TGTGCCGGCAGTAAGGACAGCTCCTACGAGCAGTACTTC. The V call is TRBV12-3 or TRBV12-4, the J call TRBJ2-7; possible D gene TRBD1, 6 bases. The CDR3 runs 13 residues.

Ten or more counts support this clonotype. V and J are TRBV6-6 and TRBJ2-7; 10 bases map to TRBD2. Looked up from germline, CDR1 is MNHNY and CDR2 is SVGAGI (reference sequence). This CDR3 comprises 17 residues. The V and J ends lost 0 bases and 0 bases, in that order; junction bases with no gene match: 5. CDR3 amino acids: CASSYSMASGGSYEQYF. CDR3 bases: TGTGCCAGCAGTTACTCGATGGCTAGCGGGGGCTCCTACGAGCAGTACTTC.

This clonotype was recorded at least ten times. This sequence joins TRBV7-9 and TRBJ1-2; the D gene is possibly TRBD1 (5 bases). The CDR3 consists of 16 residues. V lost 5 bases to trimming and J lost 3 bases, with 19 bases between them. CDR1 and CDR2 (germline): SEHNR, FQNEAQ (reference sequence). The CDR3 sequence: CASSPRGSTGHYGYTF. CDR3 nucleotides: TGTGCCAGCAGCCCCCGTGGATCCACGGGGCACTATGGCTACACCTTC. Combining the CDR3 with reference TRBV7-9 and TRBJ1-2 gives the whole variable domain DTGVSQNPRHKITKRGQNVTFRCDPISEHNRLYWYRQTLGQGPEFLTYFQNEAQLEKSRLLSDRFSAERPKGSFSTLEIQRTEQGDSAMYLCASSPRGSTGHYGYTFGSGTRLTVV.